The rows below give T cell receptor beta chains drawn from one sample of a study of shared clonotypes between healthy human individuals. Sequenced by immunoSEQ multiplex PCR; TCRdb stores in-frame clones only, minus some. The repertoire holds over 2 million clones, with around 92% as singletons. Sequenced: naive CD4+ T cells from PBMCs. Receptors were obtained from a man younger than 35 in good health. Some clones in this sample may be carry-over from other donors' samples. CDR3s include the opening cysteine and the closing phenylalanine or tryptophan. The order of the fields is V gene, D gene, clone size, J gene, CDR3 DNA, CDR3 protein. D genes are given only for firm matches. Rows may omit the clone size; those that give it use once, few, many or a size class.

TRBV5-1,-,once,TRBJ1-1,TGCGCCAGCAGCTTGGCCGGGACGGGGGCGAACACTGAAGCTTTCTTT,CASSLAGTGANTEAFF
TRBV5-1,-,-,TRBJ1-5,TGCGCCAGCAGCTTGGCCTGGGGAGATCAGCCCCAGCATTTT,CASSLAWGDQPQHF
TRBV28,-,-,TRBJ2-7,TGTGCCAGCAGTTTATGGGTCGCAGGGGATCGGTACGAGCAGTACTTC,CASSLWVAGDRYEQYF
TRBV5-1,TRBD1,-,TRBJ2-7,TGCGCCAGCAGCCAGTACGCGGGACAGGGAATCCACGAGCAGTACTTC,CASSQYAGQGIHEQYF
TRBV15,-,-,TRBJ2-1,TGTGCCACCAGCAGATTCCAACTAGGCGAGCAGTTCTTC,CATSRFQLGEQFF
TRBV19,-,-,TRBJ2-3,TGTGCCAGTAGTCATTCCCAAAAGCTGGATACGCAGTATTTT,CASSHSQKLDTQYF
TRBV28,-,-,TRBJ2-2,TGTGCCAGCAGTTTTCAGAACACCGGGGAGCTGTTTTTT,CASSFQNTGELFF
TRBV9,TRBD1,-,TRBJ1-3,TGTGCCAGCAGCGCAGGGGGGGCGGATGGAAACACCATATATTTT,CASSAGGADGNTIYF
TRBV5-4,-,-,TRBJ2-1,TGTGCCAGCAGCTCGACGTACAATGAGCAGTTCTTC,CASSSTYNEQFF
TRBV5-1,-,-,TRBJ1-2,TGCGCCAGCAGCTTGGATCCGTCAACGAATGGCTACACCTTC,CASSLDPSTNGYTF
TRBV7-2,-,-,TRBJ1-5,TGTGCCAGCAGCGCAGGGTTTCTTCAGCCCCAGCATTTT,CASSAGFLQPQHF
TRBV9,-,-,TRBJ1-3,TGTGCCAGCAGCGTAGACAGCGATGGAAACACCATATATTTT,CASSVDSDGNTIYF
TRBV4-2,TRBD2,-,TRBJ2-2,TGTGCCAGCAGCTCGACTAGCGGACTAAGGACCGGGGAGCTGTTTTTT,CASSSTSGLRTGELFF
TRBV28,-,-,TRBJ2-6,TGTGCCAGCAGTTCCCTGCGTAGGGCCTCTGGGGCCAACGTCCTGACTTTC,CASSSLRRASGANVLTF
TRBV5-1,TRBD1,-,TRBJ1-2,TGCGCCAGCAGCTTGGAGGGACAGGGCTCAAATGGCTACACCTTC,CASSLEGQGSNGYTF
TRBV27,TRBD1,-,TRBJ2-4,TGTGCCAGCAGTTCAACAGGGGTCGTCAACATTCAGTACTTC,CASSSTGVVNIQYF
TRBV19,TRBD1,-,TRBJ1-1,TGTGCCACCGGGGGGGGACAGATGAACACTGAAGCTTTCTTT,CATGGGQMNTEAFF
TRBV7-9,TRBD1,once,TRBJ1-4,TGTGCCAGCAGCCGAGACAGGGCAGGGAATGAAAAACTGTTTTTT,CASSRDRAGNEKLFF
TRBV6-1,TRBD1,-,TRBJ2-2,TGTGCCAGCAGTGACCAGGGGGCAGTCGGCACCGGGGAGCTGTTTTTT,CASSDQGAVGTGELFF
TRBV5-1,TRBD1,-,TRBJ2-7,TGCGCCAGCAGCTGGGGACAGGCGGATTCCTACGAGCAGTACTTC,CASSWGQADSYEQYF
TRBV7-9,-,few,TRBJ1-1,TGTGCCAGCAGCTTGACCGGGGAGGGTTTCGAAGCTTTCTTT,CASSLTGEGFEAFF
TRBV30,-,-,TRBJ1-1,TGTGCCTGGAGTGTCAGTGGGGCTGAAGCTTTCTTT,CAWSVSGAEAFF
TRBV5-5,TRBD2,-,TRBJ2-5,TGTGCCAGCAGCCCTCGACTAGCGGGTTCCCAGTACTTC,CASSPRLAGSQYF
TRBV28,TRBD1,-,TRBJ1-2,TGTGCCAGCAGTGCAGGGACAGGGAGCTATGGCTACACCTTC,CASSAGTGSYGYTF
TRBV7-2,-,-,TRBJ2-7,TGTGCCAGCAGCTCTCAGGGTTACGAGCAGTACTTC,CASSSQGYEQYF
TRBV6-1,TRBD1,-,TRBJ2-7,TGTGCCAGCAGTAGGGACAGCCTTTCGTACTACGAGCAGTACTTC,CASSRDSLSYYEQYF
TRBV28,-,-,TRBJ2-7,TGTGCCATCCGGGTAGGGTCCCCCTACGAGCAGTACTTC,CAIRVGSPYEQYF